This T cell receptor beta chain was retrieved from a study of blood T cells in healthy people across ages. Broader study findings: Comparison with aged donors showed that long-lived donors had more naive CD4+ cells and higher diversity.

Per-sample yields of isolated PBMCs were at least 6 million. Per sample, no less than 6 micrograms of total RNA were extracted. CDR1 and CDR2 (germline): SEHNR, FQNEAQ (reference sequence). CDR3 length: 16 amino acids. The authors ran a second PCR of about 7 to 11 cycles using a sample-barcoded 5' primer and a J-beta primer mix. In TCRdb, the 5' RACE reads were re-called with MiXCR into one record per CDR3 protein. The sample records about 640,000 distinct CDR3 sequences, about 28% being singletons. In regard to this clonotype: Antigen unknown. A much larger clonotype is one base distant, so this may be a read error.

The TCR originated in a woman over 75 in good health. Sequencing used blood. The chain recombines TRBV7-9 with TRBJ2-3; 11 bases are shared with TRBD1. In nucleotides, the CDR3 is TGTGCCAGCAGCACCGGACAGGGGGCAGCAACAGGTACGCAGTATTTT. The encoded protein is CASSTGQGAATGTQYF.